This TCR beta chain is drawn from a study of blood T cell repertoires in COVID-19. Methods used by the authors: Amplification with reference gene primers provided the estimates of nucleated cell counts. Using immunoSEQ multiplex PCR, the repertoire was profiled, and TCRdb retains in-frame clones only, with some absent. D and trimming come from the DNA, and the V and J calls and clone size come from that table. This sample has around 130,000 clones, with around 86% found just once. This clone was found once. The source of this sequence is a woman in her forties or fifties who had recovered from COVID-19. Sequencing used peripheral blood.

CDR3 amino acids: CATSREGGTSGRVEQFF. CDR3 DNA sequence: TGTGCCACCAGCAGAGAAGGTGGGACTAGCGGGAGAGTGGAGCAGTTCTTC. This chain uses TRBV15 with TRBJ2-1, with 14 bases identical to TRBD2. Germline loops: CDR1 LNHNV, CDR2 YYDKDF (reference sequence). The CDR3 runs 17 residues. V gave up 0 bases and J gave up 10 bases; unmatched junction bases: 8.